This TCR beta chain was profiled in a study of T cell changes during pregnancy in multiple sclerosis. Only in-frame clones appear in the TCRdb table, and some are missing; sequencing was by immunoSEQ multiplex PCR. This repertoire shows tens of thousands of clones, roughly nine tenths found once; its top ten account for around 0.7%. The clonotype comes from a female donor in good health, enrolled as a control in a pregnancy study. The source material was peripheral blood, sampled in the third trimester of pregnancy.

The CDR3: CASSPYRGEQYF. Here the CDR3 DNA reads TGTGCCAGCAGCCCCTACAGGGGCGAGCAGTACTTC. The gene calls are TRBV2 and TRBJ2-7; 7 nucleotides agree with TRBD1. The J segment lost 6 bases and the V segment lost 6 bases, leaving 5 bases of the junction unmatched. CDR1 is SNHLY and CDR2 is FYNNEI in the germline V gene. The CDR3 is 12 amino acids.